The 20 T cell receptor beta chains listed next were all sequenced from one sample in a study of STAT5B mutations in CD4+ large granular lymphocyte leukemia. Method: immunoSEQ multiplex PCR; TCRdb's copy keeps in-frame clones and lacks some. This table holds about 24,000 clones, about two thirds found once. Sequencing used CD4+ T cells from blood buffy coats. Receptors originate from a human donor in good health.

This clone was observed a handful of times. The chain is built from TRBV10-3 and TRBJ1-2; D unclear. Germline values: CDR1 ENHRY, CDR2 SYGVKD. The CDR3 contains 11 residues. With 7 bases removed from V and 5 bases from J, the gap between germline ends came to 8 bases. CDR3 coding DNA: TGTGCCATCACAGGAAATTATGGCTACACCTTC. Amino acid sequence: CAITGNYGYTF.

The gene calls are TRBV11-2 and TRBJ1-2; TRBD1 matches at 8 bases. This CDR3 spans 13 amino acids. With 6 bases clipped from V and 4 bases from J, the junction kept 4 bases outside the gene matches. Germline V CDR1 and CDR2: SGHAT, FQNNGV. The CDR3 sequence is CASSQDRAYGYTF. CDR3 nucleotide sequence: TGTGCCAGCAGTCAGGACAGGGCCTATGGCTACACCTTC. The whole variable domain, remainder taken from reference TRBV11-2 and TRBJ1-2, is EAGVAQSPRYKIIEKRQSVAFWCNPISGHATLYWYQQILGQGPKLLIQFQNNGVVDDSQLPKDRFSAERLKGVDSTLKIQPAKLEDSAVYLCASSQDRAYGYTFGSGTRLTVV.

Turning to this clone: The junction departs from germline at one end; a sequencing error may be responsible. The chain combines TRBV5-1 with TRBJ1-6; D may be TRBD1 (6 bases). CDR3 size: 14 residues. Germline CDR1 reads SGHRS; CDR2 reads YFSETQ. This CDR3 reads CASRLGAINSPLHF. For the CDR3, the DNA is TGCGCCAGCAGATTGGGGGCAATTAATTCACCCCTCCACTTT.

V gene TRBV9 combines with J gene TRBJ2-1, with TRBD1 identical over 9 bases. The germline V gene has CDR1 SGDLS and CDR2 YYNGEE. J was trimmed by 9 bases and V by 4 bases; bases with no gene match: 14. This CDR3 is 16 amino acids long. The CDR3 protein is CASSPFGTGNSAEQFF. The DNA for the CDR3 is TGTGCCAGCAGCCCTTTCGGGACAGGGAATTCGGCTGAGCAGTTCTTC. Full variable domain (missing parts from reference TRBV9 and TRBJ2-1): DSGVTQTPKHLITATGQRVTLRCSPRSGDLSVYWYQQSLDQGLQFLIQYYNGEERAKGNILERFSAQQFPDLHSELNLSSLELGDSALYFCASSPFGTGNSAEQFFGPGTRLTVL.

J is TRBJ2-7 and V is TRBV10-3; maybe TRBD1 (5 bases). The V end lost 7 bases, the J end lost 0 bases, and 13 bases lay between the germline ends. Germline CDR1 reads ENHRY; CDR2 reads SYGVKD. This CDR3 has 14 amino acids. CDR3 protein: CAITRERSSYEQYF. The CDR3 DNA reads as TGTGCCATCACCAGGGAACGGAGCTCCTACGAGCAGTACTTC.

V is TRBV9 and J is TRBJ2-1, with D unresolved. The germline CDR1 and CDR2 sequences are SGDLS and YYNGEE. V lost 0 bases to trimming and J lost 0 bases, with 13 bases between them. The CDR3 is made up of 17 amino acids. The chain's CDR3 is CASSVAELVSSYNEQFF. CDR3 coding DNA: TGTGCCAGCAGCGTAGCTGAGCTAGTCAGCTCCTACAATGAGCAGTTCTTC.

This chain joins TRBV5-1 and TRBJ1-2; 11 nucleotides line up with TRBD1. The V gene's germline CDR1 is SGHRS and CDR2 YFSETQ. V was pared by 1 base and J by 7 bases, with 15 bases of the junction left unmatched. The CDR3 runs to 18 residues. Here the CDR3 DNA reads TGCGCCAGCAGCTTGCGACCGGGACAGGGGGTTTACACGGGTGGCTACACCTTC. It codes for CASSLRPGQGVYTGGYTF.

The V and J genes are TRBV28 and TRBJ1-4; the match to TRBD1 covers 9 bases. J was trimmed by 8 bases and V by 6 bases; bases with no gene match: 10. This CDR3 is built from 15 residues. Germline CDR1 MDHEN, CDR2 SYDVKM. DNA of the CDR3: TGTGCCAGCAGACCCTGGGACAGGGACCGAGAAAAACTGTTTTTT. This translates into CASRPWDRDREKLFF.

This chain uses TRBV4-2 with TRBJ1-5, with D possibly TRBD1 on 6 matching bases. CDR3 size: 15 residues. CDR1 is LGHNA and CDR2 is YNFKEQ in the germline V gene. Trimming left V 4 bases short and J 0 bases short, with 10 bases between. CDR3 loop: CASSLGTSSNQPQHF. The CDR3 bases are TGTGCCAGCAGCCTCGGGACATCTAGCAATCAGCCCCAGCATTTT.

CDR3 protein: CSARSSYEQYF. CDR3 bases: TGCAGTGCTAGATCCAGCTACGAGCAGTACTTC. The rearrangement uses TRBV20-1 and TRBJ2-7; D is ambiguous. CDR1 is DFQATT and CDR2 is SNEGSKA in the germline V gene (reference sequence). V was cut by 2 bases and J by 3 bases, with 5 bases left in between. The CDR3 spans 11 residues.

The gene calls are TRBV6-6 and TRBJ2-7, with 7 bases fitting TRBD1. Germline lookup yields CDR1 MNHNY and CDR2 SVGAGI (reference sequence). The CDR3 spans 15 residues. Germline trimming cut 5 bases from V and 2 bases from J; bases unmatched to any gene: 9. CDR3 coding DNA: TGTGCCAGCAGTCCCCGACAGGGTGCAGCCTACGAGCAGTACTTC. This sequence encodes CASSPRQGAAYEQYF.

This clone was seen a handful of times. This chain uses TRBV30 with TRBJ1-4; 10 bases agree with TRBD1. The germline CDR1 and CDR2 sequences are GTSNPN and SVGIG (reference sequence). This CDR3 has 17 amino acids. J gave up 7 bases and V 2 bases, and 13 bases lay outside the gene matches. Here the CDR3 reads CAWSRTRGQGGSEKLFF. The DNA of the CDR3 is TGTGCCTGGAGTAGAACCCGCGGACAGGGGGGAAGTGAAAAACTGTTTTTT.

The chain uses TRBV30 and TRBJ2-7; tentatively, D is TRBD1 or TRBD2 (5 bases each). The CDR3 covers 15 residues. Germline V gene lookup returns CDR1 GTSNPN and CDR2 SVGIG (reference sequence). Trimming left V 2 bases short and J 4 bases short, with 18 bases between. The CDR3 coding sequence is TGTGCCTGGAGTCGGGGTCTCGGCAGGGAGTACGAGCAGTACTTC. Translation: CAWSRGLGREYEQYF.

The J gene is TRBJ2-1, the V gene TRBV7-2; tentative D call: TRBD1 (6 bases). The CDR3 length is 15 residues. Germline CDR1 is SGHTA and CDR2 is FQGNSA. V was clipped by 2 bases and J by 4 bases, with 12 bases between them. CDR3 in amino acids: CASSLSWGPYNEQFF. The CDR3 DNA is TGTGCCAGCAGCTTAAGTTGGGGGCCATACAATGAGCAGTTCTTC.

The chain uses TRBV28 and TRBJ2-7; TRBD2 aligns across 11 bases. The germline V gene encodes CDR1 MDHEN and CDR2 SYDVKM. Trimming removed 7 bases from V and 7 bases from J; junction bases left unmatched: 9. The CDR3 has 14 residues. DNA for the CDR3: TGTGCCAGCAAACAATCGGGACTAGCGGTTGAGCAGTACTTC. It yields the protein CASKQSGLAVEQYF.

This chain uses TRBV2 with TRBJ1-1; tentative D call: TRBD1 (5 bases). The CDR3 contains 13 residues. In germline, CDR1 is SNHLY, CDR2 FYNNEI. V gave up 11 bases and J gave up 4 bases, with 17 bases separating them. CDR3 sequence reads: CASQAGGRTEAFF. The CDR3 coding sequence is TGTGCCTCACAGGCCGGGGGTCGCACTGAAGCTTTCTTT.

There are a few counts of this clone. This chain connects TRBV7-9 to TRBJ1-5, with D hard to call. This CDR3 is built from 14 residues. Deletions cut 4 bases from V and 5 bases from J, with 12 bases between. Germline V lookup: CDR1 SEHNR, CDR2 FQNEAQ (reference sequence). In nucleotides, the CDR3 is TGTGCCAGCAGCTCCGACGTGGGGTATCAGCCCCAGCATTTT. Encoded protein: CASSSDVGYQPQHF. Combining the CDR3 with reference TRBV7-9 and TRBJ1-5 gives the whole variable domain DTGVSQNPRHKITKRGQNVTFRCDPISEHNRLYWYRQTLGQGPEFLTYFQNEAQLEKSRLLSDRFSAERPKGSFSTLEIQRTEQGDSAMYLCASSSDVGYQPQHFGDGTRLSIL.

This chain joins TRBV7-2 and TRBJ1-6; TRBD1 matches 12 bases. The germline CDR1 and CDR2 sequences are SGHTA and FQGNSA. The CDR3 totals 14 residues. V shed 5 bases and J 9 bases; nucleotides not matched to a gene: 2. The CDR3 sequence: CASSRDRGRSPLHF. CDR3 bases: TGTGCCAGCAGCCGGGACAGGGGGCGTTCACCCCTCCACTTT.

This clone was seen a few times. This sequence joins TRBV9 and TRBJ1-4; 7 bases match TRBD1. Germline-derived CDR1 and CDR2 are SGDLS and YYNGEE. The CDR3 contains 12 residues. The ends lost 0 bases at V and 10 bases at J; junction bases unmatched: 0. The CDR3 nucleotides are TGTGCCAGCAGCGTAGCAGGGGGAAAACTGTTTTTT. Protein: CASSVAGGKLFF. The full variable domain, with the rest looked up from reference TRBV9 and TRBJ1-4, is DSGVTQTPKHLITATGQRVTLRCSPRSGDLSVYWYQQSLDQGLQFLIQYYNGEERAKGNILERFSAQQFPDLHSELNLSSLELGDSALYFCASSVAGGKLFFGSGTQLSVL.

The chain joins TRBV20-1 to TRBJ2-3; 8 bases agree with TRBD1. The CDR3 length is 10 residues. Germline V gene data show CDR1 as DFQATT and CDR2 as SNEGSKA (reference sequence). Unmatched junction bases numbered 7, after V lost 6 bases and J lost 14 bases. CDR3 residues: CSANQGAPYF. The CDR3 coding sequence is TGCAGTGCCAACCAGGGGGCCCCGTATTTT.